The present T cell receptor beta chain was sequenced within a study of siplizumab effects on memory and regulatory T cells. General study results and limits: Siplizumab cultures yielded proliferating Tregs whose suppressive function was not confirmed. In unstimulated cells, naive T cells appeared more diverse than memory T cells and seemed major alloresponse contributors. Roughly 75-95% of proliferating CD4+ or CD8+ clones lacked an assignable naive or memory phenotype.

Comments on this clone: The antigen is not known.

TCRdb keeps only in-frame clones here, not all; method: immunoSEQ multiplex PCR. The sample contains approximately 100,000 clones, over 90% of which appear only once. Germline CDR1 is SEHNR and CDR2 is FQNEAQ (reference sequence). The CDR3 has 13 amino acids. After removal of 5 bases from V and 6 bases from J, the junction contained 3 bases not matched to a gene. The sequenced sample consisted of Tregs sorted from blood. The chain recombines TRBV7-9 with TRBJ1-2; 10 nucleotides agree with TRBD1. The source of this sequence is a human donor in good health. CDR3 sequence: CASSRGTGDGYTF. The CDR3 region has the DNA TGTGCCAGCAGCCGAGGGACAGGGGATGGCTACACCTTC.